These 15 T cell receptor beta chains came from one sample sequenced in a study of blood T cell repertoires in COVID-19. Sequenced by immunoSEQ multiplex PCR; TCRdb stores in-frame clones only, minus some. Among 100,000 or so clones listed, 55% to 75% were seen once. What was sequenced was peripheral blood. The source is a woman of 80 years or more with acute or convalescent COVID-19.

This clone appeared a single time. This chain joins TRBV6-2 or TRBV6-3 and TRBJ1-1; 8 bases match TRBD1. The CDR3 runs to 16 residues. V shed 6 bases, J shed 3 bases, and the junction held 12 bases outside the gene matches. Germline values: CDR1 MNHEY, CDR2 SVGEGT. CDR3 sequence: CASRPDRGGRYTEAFF. CDR3 sequence (DNA): TGTGCCAGCAGACCTGACAGGGGCGGTCGGTACACTGAAGCTTTCTTT.

The chain uses TRBV4-1 and TRBJ1-2; D unresolved. Trimming removed 0 bases at V and 3 bases at J, with 14 bases between. The germline V gene has CDR1 MGHRA and CDR2 YSYEKL. The CDR3 is made up of 16 amino acids. CDR3 sequence reads: CASSQDSSPFDYGYTF. The CDR3 DNA sequence: TGCGCCAGCAGCCAAGACTCGAGCCCTTTTGACTATGGCTACACCTTC.

This sequence joins TRBV9 and TRBJ2-3; perhaps TRBD1 as D (5 bases). The germline V gene encodes CDR1 SGDLS and CDR2 YYNGEE. V was cut by 0 bases and J by 2 bases, with 13 bases left in between. This CDR3 has 16 amino acids. CDR3 coding DNA: TGTGCCAGCAGCGTAGAAGGCTGGGGCCACACAGATACGCAGTATTTT. Translation gives CASSVEGWGHTDTQYF.

The chain recombines TRBV24-1 with TRBJ2-1, with 13 positions matching TRBD2. CDR3 length: 16 residues. CDR1 and CDR2 (germline): KGHDR, SFDVKD. Trimming at V came to 4 bases and at J to 7 bases, leaving 6 bases not matched to a gene. Here the CDR3 DNA reads TGTGCCACCAGTGAACCGACTAGCGGGGGGTATAATGAGCAGTTCTTC. Its translation: CATSEPTSGGYNEQFF.

The gene calls are TRBV12-3 or TRBV12-4 and TRBJ2-5, with D possibly being TRBD1 (5 bases). Trimming took 1 base from V and 3 from J, leaving 6 bases between them. This CDR3 has 13 residues. The CDR3 DNA sequence: TGTGCCAGCAGTTTAGGACAGAAAGAGACCCAGTACTTC. It codes for CASSLGQKETQYF.

For the CDR3, the DNA is TGCAGTGCTCGGGAAAACAATGAGCAGTTCTTC. Its translation: CSARENNEQFF. V usage is TRBV20-1 and J usage is TRBJ2-1, with D maybe TRBD2 (5 bases). V lost 5 bases and J 5 bases, leaving 7 bases between the germline ends. The CDR3 is 11 residues long. The germline CDR1 and CDR2 sequences are DFQATT and SNEGSKA (reference sequence).

V usage is TRBV24-1 and J usage is TRBJ1-2, with 7 bases lining up with TRBD1. V dropped 3 bases and J dropped 5; count of bases not matched to a gene: 17. Germline V gene lookup returns CDR1 KGHDR and CDR2 SFDVKD. This CDR3 region has 18 residues. For the CDR3, the DNA is TGTGCCACCAGTGATCCAGTTATGTTGAGACAGGGCCGGTATGGCTACACCTTC. Translated, it gives CATSDPVMLRQGRYGYTF.

V gene TRBV19 combines with J gene TRBJ2-7; possibly TRBD1 for D (6 bases). Germline assignment: CDR1 LNHDA and CDR2 SQIVND (reference sequence). The CDR3 spans 16 residues. Between the trimmed V and J ends, which lost 0 bases and 6 bases, there was a span of 18 bases. The CDR3 region has the DNA TGTGCCAGTAGTATAGATGCAGGGGACGGAATTGGCGAGCAGTACTTC. Amino acids: CASSIDAGDGIGEQYF.

The chain is built from TRBV5-1 and TRBJ1-6, with a possible D match to TRBD1 (6 bases). In germline, CDR1 is SGHRS, CDR2 YFSETQ. The CDR3 has 15 amino acids. Trimming took off 3 bases at V and 3 bases at J, with 10 bases between the two ends. CDR3 sequence: CASSSSGVYNSPLHF. For the CDR3, the DNA is TGCGCCAGCAGCTCATCAGGGGTCTATAATTCACCCCTCCACTTT.

Remarks on this clone: A read error may produce the germline difference seen at one junction end. The V call is TRBV10-3, the J call TRBJ1-1, with 10 positions matching TRBD1. The CDR3 spans 15 residues. From germline, CDR1 is ENHRY and CDR2 SYGVKD. The CDR3 coding sequence is TGTGCCATCAGTAATCCGGGACAGGGGAACACTGAAGCGTGCTTT. Translated: CAISNPGQGNTEACF.

This clone showed up just once. The rearrangement links TRBV28 to TRBJ2-5, with D maybe TRBD2 (6 bases). The CDR3 consists of 13 residues. Germline V gene lookup returns CDR1 MDHEN and CDR2 SYDVKM. The V end lost 4 bases, the J end lost 4 bases, and 10 bases lay between the germline ends. CDR3 in DNA: TGTGCCAGCAGTTCCGCGGGAACAGAGACCCAGTACTTC. It is translated as CASSSAGTETQYF.

V and J are TRBV5-1 and TRBJ2-1; TRBD2 aligns across 12 bases. V shed 3 bases, J shed 7 bases, and the junction held 2 bases outside the gene matches. Germline V gives CDR1 SGHRS, CDR2 YFSETQ. This CDR3 has 14 amino acids. The CDR3 DNA sequence: TGCGCCAGCAGCTACGGACTAGCGGGGAATGAGCAGTTCTTC. Encoded protein: CASSYGLAGNEQFF.

J is TRBJ1-5 and V is TRBV7-9; D is ambiguous. The V gene's germline CDR1 is SEHNR and CDR2 FQNEAQ (reference sequence). Trimming took off 5 bases at V and 6 bases at J, with 11 bases between the two ends. The CDR3 totals 13 residues. The CDR3, as DNA: TGTGCCAGCAGCCCTACCTGGAGTCAGCCCCAGCATTTT. Protein sequence: CASSPTWSQPQHF.

The chain is built from TRBV2 and TRBJ2-1; the match to TRBD2 covers 13 bases. CDR1 and CDR2 from the germline V gene are SNHLY and FYNNEI. With 6 bases clipped from V and 1 base from J, the junction kept 6 bases outside the gene matches. The CDR3 totals 17 residues. The DNA for the CDR3 is TGTGCCAGCAGAGAGGGACTAGCGGGGAGGTCCTACAATGAGCAGTTCTTC. Translated, it gives CASREGLAGRSYNEQFF.

A single count supports this clone. This chain joins TRBV4-1 and TRBJ2-5; TRBD2 matches at 11 bases. The CDR3 consists of 15 residues. Trimming removed 3 bases from V and 2 bases from J; junction bases left unmatched: 2. Germline-derived CDR1 and CDR2 are MGHRA and YSYEKL. CDR3 DNA: TGCGCCAGCAGCCACCTAGCGGGGGGACAAGAGACCCAGTACTTC. This encodes CASSHLAGGQETQYF.